Below are 10 T cell receptor beta chains sequenced from a single sample in a study of prognosis after radiotherapy for stage I lung cancer. Genomic DNA was the source, and TCR beta CDR3 was amplified from it by two-round multiplex PCR. Every TRBV and TRBJ gene had its own specific primer in first-round PCR. TCRdb analysed the multiplex PCR reads with MiXCR anew, one entry per CDR3 protein. The data show about 26,000 distinct CDR3 sequences, with 25% to 35% seen just once and 35% held by the top ten. The sequencing used PBMCs, collected before or after stereotactic body radiation therapy (not recorded which). Receptors originate from a donor over 45 with non-small cell lung cancer.

This clonotype has a count of ten or more. V usage is TRBV19 and J usage is TRBJ2-2; a weak D match, TRBD2 (7 bases). Per the germline V gene, CDR1 is LNHDA and CDR2 is SQIVND (reference sequence). This CDR3 has 16 amino acids. V was clipped by 4 bases and J by 1 base, with 13 bases between them. The CDR3 sequence is CASSRAGAGNTGELFF. The CDR3 DNA reads TGTGCCAGTAGTAGGGCGGGGGCCGGGAACACCGGGGAGCTGTTTTTT.

In its sample, this clonotype was seen many times. The J gene is TRBJ2-7, the V gene TRBV11-3; D assignment may be TRBD1 or TRBD2 (6 bases each). V was pared by 5 bases and J by 2 bases, with 19 bases between. This CDR3 has 16 residues. Looked up from germline, CDR1 is SGHNT and CDR2 is YENEEA. The CDR3, as DNA: TGTGCCAGCAGCCTTCGGGGGCCAGACTATACCTACGAGCAGTACTTC. This gives the protein CASSLRGPDYTYEQYF.

The sample holds many counts of this clonotype. The chain combines TRBV5-1 with TRBJ1-4; 10 nucleotides line up with TRBD1. The V gene end was trimmed by 6 bases and the J gene end by 8 bases; junction bases not matched to a gene: 10. This CDR3 is 15 amino acids long. The germline CDR1 and CDR2 sequences are SGHRS and YFSETQ. The DNA for the CDR3 is TGCGCCAGCACCTGGGGACAGGGGTTAGGGGAAAAACTGTTTTTT. This sequence encodes CASTWGQGLGEKLFF.

This clonotype has at least ten counts. The J gene is TRBJ1-3, the V gene TRBV28; no clear D gene. Trimming stripped 7 bases from V and 4 bases from J, with 11 bases between. CDR3 length equals 13 residues. Germline values: CDR1 MDHEN, CDR2 SYDVKM. In nucleotides, the CDR3 is TGTGCCAGCATTAATGATGTAGGAAACACCATATATTTT. It encodes CASINDVGNTIYF.

This clonotype was detected ten times or more. The CDR3 region has the DNA TGTGCCAGTAGTATAGACGCGGAGAACACTGAAGCTTTCTTT. This sequence encodes CASSIDAENTEAFF. V and J are TRBV19 and TRBJ1-1, with D unresolved. The ends were cut back, 0 bases at V and 1 base at J, with 6 bases in the middle. Germline CDR1 is LNHDA and CDR2 is SQIVND (reference sequence). This CDR3 comprises 14 residues.

There are many counts of this clonotype. CDR3 amino acids: CAISGDEEKLFF. The CDR3, as DNA: TGTGCCATCAGTGGGGACGAGGAAAAACTGTTTTTT. The chain joins TRBV10-3 to TRBJ1-4; perhaps TRBD1 as D (5 bases). Germline V lookup: CDR1 ENHRY, CDR2 SYGVKD. Trimming cost V 4 bases and J 8 bases, with 8 bases left between them. This CDR3 comprises 12 residues.

At least ten counts were recorded for this clonotype. This clone may be a read error of a much larger clone one base away. The chain couples TRBV6-1 to TRBJ1-2; D is unclear. The CDR3 loop spans 13 amino acids. The V gene lost 4 bases and the J gene lost 4 bases, with 10 bases spanning the gap. The germline CDR1 and CDR2 sequences are MNHNS and SASEGT. CDR3 sequence (DNA): TGTGCCAGCAGTGCAGCGCTTCTCTATGGCTACACCTTC. It translates to CASSAALLYGYTF.

This rearrangement joins TRBV6-2 or TRBV6-3 to TRBJ2-2; 7 bases agree with TRBD1. The germline V gene encodes CDR1 MNHEY and CDR2 SVGEGT. J was trimmed by 1 base and V by 5 bases; bases with no gene match: 4. The CDR3 is 15 residues long. The CDR3 is CASSERTGNTGELFF. CDR3 nucleotide sequence: TGTGCCAGCAGTGAACGGACAGGGAACACCGGGGAGCTGTTTTTT.

The V call is TRBV24-1, the J call TRBJ2-1, with 15 nucleotides matching TRBD2. Unmatched junction bases numbered 7, after V lost 1 base and J lost 7 bases. There are 18 residues in the CDR3. The germline V gene has CDR1 KGHDR and CDR2 SFDVKD. The CDR3 loop is CATSDFRTSGGAGNEQFF. Written as DNA, the CDR3 is TGTGCCACCAGTGATTTTAGGACTAGCGGGGGGGCGGGGAATGAGCAGTTCTTC.

This clonotype came up many times. The chain employs TRBV7-9 and TRBJ2-7; 7 bases match TRBD2. The CDR3 sequence is 14 residues long. With V trimmed by 0 bases and J by 5 bases, 4 bases remained unmatched. In germline, CDR1 is SEHNR, CDR2 FQNEAQ (reference sequence). The CDR3 DNA reads TGTGCCAGCAGCTTAGCGGGGGGGGTAAACGAGCAGTACTTC. Residues: CASSLAGGVNEQYF.